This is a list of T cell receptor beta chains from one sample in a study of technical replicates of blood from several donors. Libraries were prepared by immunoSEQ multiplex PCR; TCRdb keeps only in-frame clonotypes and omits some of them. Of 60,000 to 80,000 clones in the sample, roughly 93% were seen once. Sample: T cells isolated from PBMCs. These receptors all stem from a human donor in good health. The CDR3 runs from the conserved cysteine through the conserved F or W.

CASTSGQGYGYTF | TRBJ1-2 | TRBV27
CASSLVWCGRYF | TRBJ2-5 | TRBV5-1
CAWTRDRRNYGYTF | TRBJ1-2 | TRBV30
CASSPGGDEQYF | TRBJ2-7 | TRBV18
CASSVGSGRGNEQFF | TRBJ2-1 | TRBV9
CASSDHLRVRGRENTEAFF | TRBJ1-1 | TRBV9
CASSLTRVTGTSYSNTQYF | TRBJ2-3 | TRBV28
CASSPSGSSYNEQFF | TRBJ2-1 | TRBV7-6
CASSSTGVYGYTF | TRBJ1-2 | TRBV28
CASSPLALAGGGNEQFF | TRBJ2-1 | TRBV7-8